These 32 T cell receptor beta chains share one sample of origin, sequenced in a study of T cell changes during pregnancy in multiple sclerosis. Data came from immunoSEQ multiplex PCR; TCRdb stores just in-frame clones and leaves some out. The sample carries approximately 100,000 clones, around 90% recorded once. Sample: peripheral blood, taken after pregnancy. These receptors all come from a female donor in good health, enrolled as a control in a pregnancy study.

The chain joins TRBV7-8 to TRBJ1-1; the match to TRBD1 covers 7 bases. The CDR3 is made up of 13 amino acids. Germline assignment: CDR1 SGHVS and CDR2 FQNEAQ. The V and J ends lost 5 bases and 3 bases, in that order; junction bases with no gene match: 3. The CDR3 here is CASSQTGDTEAFF. CDR3 in DNA: TGTGCCAGCAGCCAAACAGGGGACACTGAAGCTTTCTTT.

The J gene is TRBJ2-1, the V gene TRBV6-5, with D uncertain. Germline values: CDR1 MNHEY, CDR2 SVGAGI. The CDR3 contains 15 residues. V lost 6 bases and J 2 bases, leaving 14 bases between the germline ends. CDR3 sequence (DNA): TGTGCCAGCAGCTTCGACTGGTCTCCCTACAATGAGCAGTTCTTC. Residues: CASSFDWSPYNEQFF.

V and J are TRBV19 and TRBJ2-1; 14 bases align to TRBD2. This CDR3 region has 18 residues. Per germline, CDR1 LNHDA and CDR2 SQIVND (reference sequence). V trimming: 4 bases; J trimming: 5 bases; junction bases outside the gene matches: 10. As DNA, the CDR3 is TGTGCCAGTAGTAGAGGTGGACTAGCGGGGGGAACCCACAATGAGCAGTTCTTC. This gives the protein CASSRGGLAGGTHNEQFF.

This clone was seen once. The rearrangement joins TRBV27 to TRBJ2-7; perhaps TRBD1 as D (6 bases). Looked up from germline, CDR1 is MNHEY and CDR2 is SMNVEV (reference sequence). The CDR3 is 14 amino acids. V dropped 6 bases and J dropped 4 bases, with 16 bases sitting between them. The CDR3 loop reads CASSGQSAMYEQYF. The DNA of the CDR3 is TGTGCCAGCAGCGGACAGAGCGCAATGTACGAGCAGTACTTC.

V gene TRBV7-3 combines with J gene TRBJ2-3, with D possibly TRBD2 on 6 matching bases. The V end was cut by 1 base, the J end by 4 bases, with 9 bases between. Germline CDR1 reads SGHTA; CDR2 reads FQGTGA. The CDR3 contains 14 residues. The CDR3 loop is CASSLSQRADTQYF. The CDR3 DNA is TGTGCCAGCAGCTTAAGCCAGCGGGCAGATACGCAGTATTTT.

This chain links TRBV28 with TRBJ1-2; D is perhaps TRBD1 (6 bases). Germline V lookup: CDR1 MDHEN, CDR2 SYDVKM. V was pared by 6 bases and J by 5 bases, with 19 bases between. CDR3 length: 15 amino acids. CDR3 nucleotide sequence: TGTGCCAGCAGCCCCGGGGGGGGCAGGGCTTATGGCTACACCTTC. The encoded protein is CASSPGGGRAYGYTF.

The CDR3 protein is CASTLTGVTDTQYF. As DNA, the CDR3 is TGTGCCAGTACCTTAACGGGGGTCACAGATACGCAGTATTTT. The rearrangement joins TRBV19 to TRBJ2-3; the D gene is possibly TRBD2 (6 bases). Germline assignment: CDR1 LNHDA and CDR2 SQIVND (reference sequence). Trimming took off 7 bases at V and 2 bases at J, with 13 bases between the two ends. The CDR3 spans 14 residues.

This clone occurred once. This rearrangement joins TRBV19 to TRBJ2-5; the D gene is possibly TRBD2 (5 bases). The CDR3 contains 15 residues. Germline loops: CDR1 LNHDA, CDR2 SQIVND (reference sequence). V lost 5 bases to trimming and J lost 4 bases, with 17 bases between them. The CDR3 DNA follows: TGTGCCAGTAGTTCTTCTGAGGGCCCTCCAGAGACCCAGTACTTC. It yields the protein CASSSSEGPPETQYF.

This clone is a singleton in its sample. The CDR3 reads CASTDGTLAGSEQYF. In nucleotides, the CDR3 is TGTGCCAGTACCGATGGGACGCTAGCGGGATCCGAGCAGTACTTC. This chain uses TRBV19 with TRBJ2-7, with TRBD2 matching 9 bases. CDR1 is LNHDA, CDR2 SQIVND, per germline (reference sequence). V lost 7 bases and J lost 6; bases outside the gene matches: 13. The CDR3 sequence is 15 residues long.

The chain employs TRBV7-6 and TRBJ2-1; 7 positions match TRBD2. The CDR3 contains 15 residues. The J segment lost 8 bases and the V segment lost 5 bases, leaving 12 bases of the junction unmatched. CDR1 SGHVS and CDR2 FNYEAQ come from the germline V gene. This chain's CDR3 is CASSVWGRGDYEQFF. In DNA form, the CDR3 reads TGTGCCAGCAGCGTATGGGGCCGGGGGGATTATGAGCAGTTCTTC.

The gene calls are TRBV4-1 and TRBJ2-1; 11 nucleotides align to TRBD2. This CDR3 spans 17 amino acids. The V and J ends lost 4 bases and 8 bases, in that order; junction bases with no gene match: 13. CDR1 is MGHRA, CDR2 YSYEKL, per germline. CDR3 in amino acids: CASSRDWLAGGGDEQFF. The DNA of the CDR3 is TGCGCCAGCAGCCGAGATTGGCTAGCGGGGGGTGGGGATGAGCAGTTCTTC.

The rearrangement links TRBV4-2 to TRBJ1-5, with TRBD1 identical over 9 bases. The CDR3 is 15 residues long. Trimming removed 3 bases from V and 3 bases from J; junction bases left unmatched: 3. Germline V lookup: CDR1 LGHNA, CDR2 YNFKEQ. The CDR3 DNA follows: TGTGCCAGCAGCCAGGGACAGGGAGACAATCAGCCCCAGCATTTT. This encodes CASSQGQGDNQPQHF.

Written as DNA, the CDR3 is TGTGCCAGCAGTTCTGGACTAGCGGGAGTGAGTGAGCAGTTCTTC. Translating it yields CASSSGLAGVSEQFF. V usage is TRBV27 and J usage is TRBJ2-1; 13 bases map to TRBD2. The length of the CDR3 is 15 residues. CDR1 is MNHEY and CDR2 is SMNVEV in the germline V gene (reference sequence). J was trimmed by 9 bases and V by 4 bases; bases with no gene match: 6.

The chain uses TRBV19 and TRBJ2-4; 9 nucleotides agree with TRBD2. With V trimmed by 3 bases and J by 1 base, 25 bases remained unmatched. Germline V CDR1 and CDR2: LNHDA, SQIVND (reference sequence). The CDR3 runs 23 residues. CDR3 DNA: TGTGCCAGTAGTATGCAGTTCCGCGGGAGGGCCGAGTGGAATTATGGGGCCAAAAACATTCAGTACTTC. As protein: CASSMQFRGRAEWNYGAKNIQYF.

The chain joins TRBV25-1 to TRBJ2-3, with 7 nucleotides matching TRBD1. The trim removed 9 bases at V and 2 bases at J, leaving 8 bases unmatched. The CDR3 is 14 amino acids. The germline V gene has CDR1 MGHDK and CDR2 SYGVNS. The CDR3 spells CASSQGRYTDTQYF. In DNA, the CDR3 is TGTGCCAGTTCACAGGGGCGATACACAGATACGCAGTATTTT.

This clone turned up a few times. The rearrangement joins TRBV5-1 to TRBJ2-7; 11 nucleotides line up with TRBD1. Germline V gene data show CDR1 as SGHRS and CDR2 as YFSETQ. V dropped 4 bases and J dropped 5; count of bases not matched to a gene: 11. There are 16 residues in the CDR3. This CDR3 reads CASSLQGRTGGHEQYF. For the CDR3, the DNA is TGCGCCAGCAGCCTACAAGGCCGGACAGGGGGCCACGAGCAGTACTTC.

The chain combines TRBV15 with TRBJ1-5; 12 nucleotides agree with TRBD1. The CDR3 is made up of 17 amino acids. Germline lookup yields CDR1 LNHNV and CDR2 YYDKDF (reference sequence). V dropped 0 bases and J dropped 6; count of bases not matched to a gene: 6. This CDR3 is CATSREKPGQGAQPQHF. Written as DNA, the CDR3 is TGTGCCACCAGCAGAGAAAAACCGGGACAGGGGGCTCAGCCCCAGCATTTT.

Written as DNA, the CDR3 is TGTGCCAGCAGCACCCGACGACAATATAGCAATCAGCCCCAGCATTTT. It yields the protein CASSTRRQYSNQPQHF. The chain links TRBV5-6 to TRBJ1-5; D is ambiguous. The CDR3 runs to 16 residues. The V gene lost 4 bases and the J gene lost 0 bases, with 14 bases spanning the gap. Germline loops: CDR1 SGHDT, CDR2 YYEEEE.

V and J are TRBV6-5 and TRBJ2-7; the D gene is possibly TRBD2 (5 bases). Trimming pared 0 bases from V and 0 bases from J, leaving 12 bases between. Germline CDR1 is MNHEY and CDR2 is SVGAGI. The CDR3 totals 16 residues. CDR3 in amino acids: CASSYSAGPSSYEQYF. The DNA of the CDR3 is TGTGCCAGCAGTTACTCGGCGGGCCCTAGCTCCTACGAGCAGTACTTC.

The chain recombines TRBV9 with TRBJ2-3; 10 nucleotides match TRBD1. This CDR3 has 14 amino acids. V shed 1 base and J 6 bases; nucleotides not matched to a gene: 2. Germline V gene data show CDR1 as SGDLS and CDR2 as YYNGEE. In DNA, the CDR3 is TGTGCCAGCAGCGTAACGGGACAGGGGGATACGCAGTATTTT. This encodes CASSVTGQGDTQYF. Variable domain in full (rest from reference TRBV9 and TRBJ2-3): DSGVTQTPKHLITATGQRVTLRCSPRSGDLSVYWYQQSLDQGLQFLIQYYNGEERAKGNILERFSAQQFPDLHSELNLSSLELGDSALYFCASSVTGQGDTQYFGPGTRLTVL.

The CDR3 nucleotides read TGTGCCTGGGCAATCTCCATTAGCTCTGGAAACACCATATATTTT. This sequence encodes CAWAISISSGNTIYF. The V call is TRBV30, the J call TRBJ1-3; the D is unclear. V lost 5 bases to trimming and J lost 0 bases, with 14 bases between them. The CDR3 consists of 15 residues. Per germline, CDR1 GTSNPN and CDR2 SVGIG (reference sequence). Full variable domain (remainder filled in from reference TRBV30 and TRBJ1-3): SQTIHQWPATLVQPVGSPLSLECTVEGTSNPNLYWYRQAAGRGLQLLFYSVGIGQISSEVPQNLSASRPQDRQFILSSKKLLLSDSGFYLCAWAISISSGNTIYFGEGSWLTVV.

This clone showed up just once. V gene TRBV6-1 combines with J gene TRBJ2-1; TRBD2 aligns across 9 bases. The CDR3 extends over 13 amino acids. The trim removed 6 bases at V and 7 bases at J, leaving 4 bases unmatched. Germline CDR1 MNHNS, CDR2 SASEGT. CDR3 amino acids: CASRSSGVNEQFF. The CDR3 DNA reads as TGTGCCAGCAGGTCTAGCGGGGTGAATGAGCAGTTCTTC.

This clone appeared once. This rearrangement joins TRBV6-5 to TRBJ2-7; 12 nucleotides agree with TRBD2. The CDR3 totals 15 residues. Germline assignment: CDR1 MNHEY and CDR2 SVGAGI. V shed 7 bases and J 4 bases; nucleotides not matched to a gene: 8. The CDR3 coding sequence is TGTGCCAGCACCCCAGGACTAGCGGGATGGTACGAGCAGTACTTC. Its translation: CASTPGLAGWYEQYF.

This chain uses TRBV2 with TRBJ2-2; TRBD2 agrees at 12 bases. Germline V gene data show CDR1 as SNHLY and CDR2 as FYNNEI. The junction had 3 bases not matched to a gene; V was cut back by 6 bases and J by 4 bases. The CDR3 sequence is 15 residues long. CDR3 protein: CASRPGLAGTGELFF. The CDR3 DNA reads as TGTGCCAGCAGGCCGGGACTAGCGGGCACCGGGGAGCTGTTTTTT.

This rearrangement joins TRBV2 to TRBJ2-3; 7 nucleotides agree with TRBD1. V lost 9 bases and J lost 2; bases outside the gene matches: 8. This CDR3 contains 14 residues. Germline assignment: CDR1 SNHLY and CDR2 FYNNEI. In DNA, the CDR3 is TGTGCCAGGACCCGGGACAGATACACAGATACGCAGTATTTT. The encoded protein is CARTRDRYTDTQYF.

CDR3 amino acids: CAWNALQGNTIYF. In DNA form, the CDR3 reads TGTGCCTGGAACGCCTTACAGGGAAACACCATATATTTT. The rearrangement uses TRBV30 and TRBJ1-3; unclear D gene. Germline V gives CDR1 GTSNPN, CDR2 SVGIG (reference sequence). Trimming pared 4 bases from V and 4 bases from J, leaving 11 bases between. The CDR3 spans 13 residues.

This clone came up once. V gene TRBV28 combines with J gene TRBJ2-3, with 12 bases that match TRBD2. With V trimmed by 6 bases and J by 4 bases, 14 bases remained unmatched. The CDR3 is 18 residues long. Germline CDR1 MDHEN, CDR2 SYDVKM. The CDR3 bases are TGTGCCAGCAGCACCGGACTAGCGGGACTAGGGGACGCAGATACGCAGTATTTT. Its protein is CASSTGLAGLGDADTQYF.

The V gene is TRBV5-6, the J gene TRBJ2-3, with 12 bases aligning to TRBD2. The CDR3 sequence is 15 residues long. With 4 bases clipped from V and 2 bases from J, the junction kept 2 bases outside the gene matches. The germline V gene has CDR1 SGHDT and CDR2 YYEEEE. DNA for the CDR3: TGTGCCAGCAGCCCTAGCGGGGGGGCCACAGATACGCAGTATTTT. It is translated as CASSPSGGATDTQYF. Full variable domain (rest looked up from reference TRBV5-6 and TRBJ2-3): DAGVTQSPTHLIKTRGQQVTLRCSPKSGHDTVSWYQQALGQGPQFIFQYYEEEERQRGNFPDRFSGHQFPNYSSELNVNALLLGDSALYLCASSPSGGATDTQYFGPGTRLTVL.

This chain links TRBV6-5 with TRBJ2-7, with D perhaps matching TRBD1 (5 bases). The length of the CDR3 is 13 residues. Germline lookup yields CDR1 MNHEY and CDR2 SVGAGI. Deletions cut 4 bases from V and 5 bases from J, with 12 bases between. CDR3 region: CASSLSGIDEQYF. The CDR3 region has the DNA TGTGCCAGCAGTTTATCAGGGATTGACGAGCAGTACTTC.

This clone was recorded a few times. The V gene is TRBV5-1, the J gene TRBJ1-3; a possible D gene is TRBD1 (6 bases). Trimming took 1 base from V and 0 from J, leaving 14 bases between them. Germline CDR1 reads SGHRS; CDR2 reads YFSETQ. CDR3 size: 17 residues. Here the CDR3 DNA reads TGCGCCAGCAGCTTGACCTCAGGGGCTTCCTCTGGAAACACCATATATTTT. It is translated as CASSLTSGASSGNTIYF.

The V and J genes are TRBV30 and TRBJ1-5, with D possibly matching TRBD1 (6 bases). The CDR3 sequence is 14 residues long. Germline V lookup: CDR1 GTSNPN, CDR2 SVGIG (reference sequence). The V end lost 0 bases, the J end lost 7 bases, and 13 bases lay between the germline ends. The CDR3 coding sequence is TGTGCCTGGAGTGTAGGGGGGGCAAACCAGCCCCAGCATTTT. This encodes CAWSVGGANQPQHF.

The V and J genes are TRBV9 and TRBJ1-2, with TRBD1 matching 9 bases. The V segment lost 4 bases and the J segment 6 bases; nucleotides outside the gene matches: 10. Germline V gene sequence: CDR1 SGDLS, CDR2 YYNGEE. The CDR3 has 15 residues. The DNA of the CDR3 is TGTGCCAGCAGCTCCATGAAGACAGGGGGAGATGGCTACACCTTC. Encoded protein: CASSSMKTGGDGYTF.